These T cell receptor beta chains were read from a single sample in a study of blood T cell repertoires in COVID-19. Generated by immunoSEQ multiplex PCR, the TCRdb table keeps only in-frame clones and is missing some. The data contain 200,000 to 300,000 clones, about 87% of them singletons. The sample taken for sequencing was PBMCs or T cells enriched from blood (not recorded which). The source of these receptors is a woman aged 40 to 50 with acute COVID-19. CDR3s include the opening cysteine and the closing phenylalanine or tryptophan. A D gene is named only where the DNA matches it firmly. Only some rows state a clone size, as once, few, many or a class for expanded clones.

v_call,clone_size,j_call,d_call,cdr3_aa,cdr3_nt
TRBV28,.,TRBJ2-5,TRBD2,CASSSGTSGRGFFGETQYF,TGTGCCAGCAGTTCCGGGACTAGCGGGAGGGGATTTTTTGGGGAGACCCAGTACTTC
TRBV10-3,once,TRBJ1-5,.,CAIKVYTGKPQHF,TGTGCCATCAAGGTCTATACGGGTAAGCCCCAGCATTTT
TRBV5-6,.,TRBJ1-5,.,CASSLAGGSSNQPQHF,TGTGCCAGCAGCTTGGCCGGAGGATCTAGCAATCAGCCCCAGCATTTT
TRBV7-3,.,TRBJ1-6,TRBD1,CASRAGTDNSPLHF,TGTGCCAGCAGGGCCGGGACAGATAATTCACCCCTCCACTTT
TRBV9,.,TRBJ2-5,TRBD2,CASSGQNLAGESQETQYF,TGTGCCAGCAGCGGGCAAAATCTAGCGGGAGAAAGCCAAGAGACCCAGTACTTC
TRBV5-6,once,TRBJ1-3,.,CASSLLSDGQGNTIYF,TGTGCCAGCAGCTTGCTGTCAGACGGACAAGGAAACACCATATATTTT
TRBV19,once,TRBJ1-2,TRBD1,CASSISPGQLSDGYTF,TGTGCCAGTAGTATATCCCCGGGACAGCTATCGGACGGCTACACCTTC
TRBV28,.,TRBJ2-2,.,CASSSHPPSNTGELFF,TGTGCCAGCAGTTCCCACCCCCCCAGTAACACCGGGGAGCTGTTTTTT
TRBV7-2,.,TRBJ2-7,TRBD1,CASSYVTGGAYEQYF,TGTGCCAGCTCGTATGTAACAGGGGGCGCGTACGAGCAGTACTTC
TRBV30,.,TRBJ1-2,TRBD1,CAGGQRDRVGYTF,TGTGCCGGGGGGCAGAGGGACAGGGTCGGCTACACCTTC
TRBV27,.,TRBJ1-2,TRBD1,CASSPSQGARDYGYTF,TGTGCCAGCAGTCCGTCTCAGGGGGCGCGGGACTATGGCTACACCTTC
TRBV4-1,.,TRBJ1-3,.,CASSQTRGSSGNTIYF,TGCGCCAGCAGCCAAACACGGGGGAGCTCTGGAAACACCATATATTTT
TRBV20-1,.,TRBJ2-7,TRBD1,CSASLQGAAYEQYF,TGCAGTGCTAGTCTCCAGGGGGCGGCCTACGAGCAGTACTTC
TRBV27,once,TRBJ1-5,.,CASRSGSYSNQPQHF,TGTGCCAGCAGATCTGGCTCGTATAGCAATCAGCCCCAGCATTTT
TRBV28,.,TRBJ1-1,TRBD1,CASSSDGTGNTEAFF,TGTGCCAGCAGTTCTGATGGGACAGGTAACACTGAAGCTTTCTTT
TRBV10-3,.,TRBJ2-3,.,CAISESTWTRASTDTQYF,TGTGCCATCAGTGAGTCTACGTGGACACGTGCTAGCACAGATACGCAGTATTTT
TRBV7-2,.,TRBJ2-1,TRBD2,CASSLSGTSGSNEQFF,TGTGCCAGCAGCTTATCCGGGACTAGCGGGAGCAATGAGCAGTTCTTC
TRBV5-3,.,TRBJ1-5,TRBD1,CARSFGQGDQPQHF,TGTGCCAGAAGCTTTGGACAGGGTGATCAGCCCCAGCATTTT
TRBV27,.,TRBJ2-3,TRBD2,CASSYYSSGRAPRTQYF,TGTGCCAGCAGTTACTACTCTAGCGGGAGGGCCCCGAGGACGCAGTATTTT
TRBV14,many,TRBJ1-6,.,CASSHFDRDSPLHF,TGTGCCAGCTCCCATTTTGATAGAGATTCACCCCTCCACTTT
TRBV7-3,.,TRBJ1-6,TRBD1,CASSEGQVDSPLHF,TGTGCCAGCAGCGAAGGACAGGTAGATTCACCCCTCCACTTT
TRBV28,.,TRBJ1-2,.,CASRDGGGSYTF,TGTGCCAGCAGAGACGGGGGAGGAAGCTACACCTTC
TRBV28,.,TRBJ1-2,TRBD1,CASSLSPTGEGYGYTF,TGTGCCAGCAGTTTATCCCCGACAGGGGAGGGCTATGGCTACACCTTC